A selection of T cell receptor beta chains follows, all from one sample in a study of naive and memory T cell subsets. Each CDR3 protein gets one entry after TCRdb re-called the UMI-ligation and nested PCR reads with MiXCR. The sample contains about 150,000 distinct CDR3 sequences, approximately 15% of which appear only once. Sequencing used naive CD4+ T cells from blood. Every receptor here comes from a human donor in good health. The CDR3 runs from the conserved cysteine through the conserved F or W. Each record gives: V gene, clone size, J gene, D gene, CDR3 protein, CDR3 DNA. The D gene is left open where the match is weak. Not every row has a clone size; where given, it reads once, few, many or a size class.

V gene: TRBV20-1
clone size: -
J gene: TRBJ1-5
D gene: TRBD1
CDR3 protein: CSATDRDQPQHF
CDR3 DNA: TGCAGTGCCACCGACAGGGATCAGCCCCAGCATTTT

V gene: TRBV12-3/TRBV12-4
clone size: -
J gene: TRBJ1-4
D gene: -
CDR3 protein: CASRGSRVGEKLFF
CDR3 DNA: TGTGCCAGCAGGGGAAGCCGTGTAGGAGAAAAACTGTTTTTT

V gene: TRBV29-1
clone size: -
J gene: TRBJ2-1
D gene: -
CDR3 protein: CSVDFLVQVNEQFF
CDR3 DNA: TGCAGCGTTGATTTCCTTGTACAGGTCAATGAGCAGTTCTTC

V gene: TRBV29-1
clone size: few
J gene: TRBJ2-7
D gene: -
CDR3 protein: CSVMSGASISYEQYF
CDR3 DNA: TGCAGCGTTATGAGTGGCGCATCTATCTCCTACGAGCAGTACTTC

V gene: TRBV30
clone size: -
J gene: TRBJ2-3
D gene: TRBD1
CDR3 protein: CAWSSGWTGATDTQYF
CDR3 DNA: TGTGCCTGGAGTAGTGGGTGGACAGGGGCAACAGATACGCAGTATTTT

V gene: TRBV7-2
clone size: few
J gene: TRBJ1-1
D gene: -
CDR3 protein: CASSSSFPSTEAFF
CDR3 DNA: TGTGCCAGCAGCTCAAGTTTCCCTTCCACTGAAGCTTTCTTT

V gene: TRBV6-2/TRBV6-3
clone size: few
J gene: TRBJ2-1
D gene: -
CDR3 protein: CASSYSAGQYNEQFF
CDR3 DNA: TGTGCCAGCAGTTACTCGGCAGGACAATACAATGAGCAGTTCTTC

V gene: TRBV11-2
clone size: -
J gene: TRBJ2-1
D gene: -
CDR3 protein: CASSLVPRLRVISEQFF
CDR3 DNA: TGTGCCAGCAGCTTAGTCCCCCGGCTTAGAGTGATAAGTGAGCAGTTCTTC

V gene: TRBV19
clone size: -
J gene: TRBJ1-5
D gene: -
CDR3 protein: CASSSDGRSYSNQPQHF
CDR3 DNA: TGTGCCAGTAGTAGCGACGGTCGGTCTTATAGCAATCAGCCCCAGCATTTT

V gene: TRBV5-6
clone size: -
J gene: TRBJ1-2
D gene: TRBD1
CDR3 protein: CASSPTGANYGYTF
CDR3 DNA: TGTGCCAGCAGCCCCACAGGGGCTAACTATGGCTACACCTTC

V gene: TRBV6-2/TRBV6-3
clone size: many
J gene: TRBJ2-7
D gene: -
CDR3 protein: CASSLLAPSSYEQYF
CDR3 DNA: TGTGCCAGCAGCCTGCTAGCGCCGAGCTCCTACGAGCAGTACTTC

V gene: TRBV5-1
clone size: -
J gene: TRBJ1-5
D gene: TRBD1
CDR3 protein: CASRPWPKGASNQPQHF
CDR3 DNA: TGCGCCAGCAGGCCATGGCCGAAGGGGGCAAGCAATCAGCCCCAGCATTTT

V gene: TRBV12-3/TRBV12-4
clone size: few
J gene: TRBJ1-5
D gene: TRBD1
CDR3 protein: CASSLSFGTAYSNQPQHF
CDR3 DNA: TGTGCCAGCAGTTTAAGCTTCGGGACAGCTTATAGCAATCAGCCCCAGCATTTT

V gene: TRBV6-2/TRBV6-3
clone size: few
J gene: TRBJ2-3
D gene: -
CDR3 protein: CASRRGRTDTQYF
CDR3 DNA: TGTGCCAGCAGGCGGGGACGCACAGATACGCAGTATTTT

V gene: TRBV5-1
clone size: many
J gene: TRBJ2-2
D gene: -
CDR3 protein: CASTPDTANTGELFF
CDR3 DNA: TGCGCCAGCACACCGGACACCGCGAACACCGGGGAGCTGTTTTTT

V gene: TRBV3-1
clone size: -
J gene: TRBJ2-2
D gene: -
CDR3 protein: CASSQSRRTNTGELFF
CDR3 DNA: TGTGCCAGCAGCCAGTCGCGGCGTACGAACACCGGGGAGCTGTTTTTT

V gene: TRBV12-3/TRBV12-4
clone size: -
J gene: TRBJ1-1
D gene: TRBD1
CDR3 protein: CASRGTGGTEAFF
CDR3 DNA: TGTGCCAGCAGGGGTACAGGGGGCACTGAAGCTTTCTTT

V gene: TRBV3-1
clone size: -
J gene: TRBJ1-1
D gene: -
CDR3 protein: CASSQTAYTEAFF
CDR3 DNA: TGTGCCAGCAGCCAAACAGCCTACACTGAAGCTTTCTTT

V gene: TRBV20-1
clone size: -
J gene: TRBJ1-5
D gene: -
CDR3 protein: CSARVVNQPQHF
CDR3 DNA: TGCAGTGCTAGGGTGGTTAATCAGCCCCAGCATTTT

V gene: TRBV10-2
clone size: -
J gene: TRBJ2-7
D gene: -
CDR3 protein: CASSESLALFYEQYF
CDR3 DNA: TGCGCCAGCAGTGAGTCTTTAGCGTTATTCTACGAGCAGTACTTC

V gene: TRBV29-1
clone size: few
J gene: TRBJ2-1
D gene: TRBD2
CDR3 protein: CSAKGLAGGAWGSYNEQFF
CDR3 DNA: TGCAGCGCAAAGGGACTAGCGGGAGGGGCGTGGGGGTCCTACAATGAGCAGTTCTTC

V gene: TRBV20-1
clone size: -
J gene: TRBJ1-5
D gene: -
CDR3 protein: CSARGGSGNQPQHF
CDR3 DNA: TGCAGTGCTAGAGGAGGGTCGGGCAATCAGCCCCAGCATTTT

V gene: TRBV11-2
clone size: -
J gene: TRBJ2-1
D gene: -
CDR3 protein: CASSLDVSSYNEQFF
CDR3 DNA: TGTGCCAGCAGCTTAGACGTGAGCTCCTACAATGAGCAGTTCTTC

V gene: TRBV20-1
clone size: few
J gene: TRBJ2-3
D gene: TRBD2
CDR3 protein: CSAMGLAGEIDTQYF
CDR3 DNA: TGCAGTGCTATGGGGTTAGCGGGAGAGATAGATACGCAGTATTTT

V gene: TRBV4-1
clone size: many
J gene: TRBJ2-2
D gene: -
CDR3 protein: CASSQLGQSTGELFF
CDR3 DNA: TGCGCCAGCAGCCAACTCGGACAGTCCACCGGGGAGCTGTTTTTT

V gene: TRBV12-3/TRBV12-4
clone size: few
J gene: TRBJ2-3
D gene: -
CDR3 protein: CASSFWEEGDTQYF
CDR3 DNA: TGTGCCAGCAGTTTCTGGGAGGAGGGAGATACGCAGTATTTT

V gene: TRBV24-1
clone size: few
J gene: TRBJ1-1
D gene: -
CDR3 protein: CATSDLGTEAFF
CDR3 DNA: TGTGCCACCAGTGATCTCGGCACTGAAGCTTTCTTT

V gene: TRBV27
clone size: few
J gene: TRBJ2-7
D gene: TRBD2
CDR3 protein: CASSLRIAGDGEQYF
CDR3 DNA: TGTGCCAGCAGTTTAAGAATAGCGGGAGATGGCGAGCAGTACTTC

V gene: TRBV5-1
clone size: few
J gene: TRBJ2-7
D gene: TRBD1
CDR3 protein: CASSRPGQGHEQYF
CDR3 DNA: TGCGCCAGCAGCCGTCCGGGACAGGGCCACGAGCAGTACTTC

V gene: TRBV6-5
clone size: many
J gene: TRBJ1-5
D gene: -
CDR3 protein: CASSYDSNQPQHF
CDR3 DNA: TGTGCCAGCAGTTATGATAGCAATCAGCCCCAGCATTTT

V gene: TRBV27
clone size: few
J gene: TRBJ2-5
D gene: TRBD1
CDR3 protein: CASSLHGQGALAGWETQYF
CDR3 DNA: TGTGCCAGCAGTTTACACGGACAGGGGGCTCTAGCGGGATGGGAGACCCAGTACTTC

V gene: TRBV5-1
clone size: -
J gene: TRBJ2-3
D gene: -
CDR3 protein: CASKEGEDTQYF
CDR3 DNA: TGCGCCAGCAAGGAAGGAGAGGATACGCAGTATTTT

V gene: TRBV20-1
clone size: few
J gene: TRBJ2-1
D gene: TRBD1
CDR3 protein: CSARGTGGSYNEQFF
CDR3 DNA: TGCAGTGCTAGGGGGACAGGGGGGTCCTACAATGAGCAGTTCTTC

V gene: TRBV12-3/TRBV12-4
clone size: few
J gene: TRBJ1-1
D gene: -
CDR3 protein: CASSPGRVLNTEAFF
CDR3 DNA: TGTGCCAGCAGTCCGGGCCGGGTCCTGAACACTGAAGCTTTCTTT

V gene: TRBV6-1
clone size: few
J gene: TRBJ2-3
D gene: TRBD1
CDR3 protein: CASTVGQGNTDTQYF
CDR3 DNA: TGTGCCAGCACCGTAGGACAGGGTAACACAGATACGCAGTATTTT

V gene: TRBV28
clone size: -
J gene: TRBJ2-4
D gene: -
CDR3 protein: CASSSWGGGTDIQYF
CDR3 DNA: TGTGCCAGCAGTTCCTGGGGTGGGGGAACGGACATTCAGTACTTC

V gene: TRBV2
clone size: -
J gene: TRBJ2-5
D gene: -
CDR3 protein: CASSDYFGGKRETQYF
CDR3 DNA: TGTGCCAGCAGTGACTATTTTGGGGGAAAAAGAGAGACCCAGTACTTC

V gene: TRBV6-1
clone size: many
J gene: TRBJ1-1
D gene: -
CDR3 protein: CASSEVRGGRPTEAFF
CDR3 DNA: TGTGCCAGCAGTGAAGTAAGGGGAGGGAGACCCACTGAAGCTTTCTTT

V gene: TRBV12-3/TRBV12-4
clone size: many
J gene: TRBJ2-7
D gene: TRBD2
CDR3 protein: CASKRTSGESYEQYF
CDR3 DNA: TGTGCCAGCAAAAGGACTAGCGGTGAAAGCTACGAGCAGTACTTC

V gene: TRBV7-2
clone size: many
J gene: TRBJ2-4
D gene: TRBD1
CDR3 protein: CASSRRPGGAGKNIQYF
CDR3 DNA: TGTGCCAGCAGCCGCCGTCCAGGGGGCGCGGGCAAAAACATTCAGTACTTC

V gene: TRBV15
clone size: -
J gene: TRBJ2-3
D gene: -
CDR3 protein: CATSSYDGTSTDTQYF
CDR3 DNA: TGTGCCACCAGCAGCTACGACGGAACCAGCACAGATACGCAGTATTTT